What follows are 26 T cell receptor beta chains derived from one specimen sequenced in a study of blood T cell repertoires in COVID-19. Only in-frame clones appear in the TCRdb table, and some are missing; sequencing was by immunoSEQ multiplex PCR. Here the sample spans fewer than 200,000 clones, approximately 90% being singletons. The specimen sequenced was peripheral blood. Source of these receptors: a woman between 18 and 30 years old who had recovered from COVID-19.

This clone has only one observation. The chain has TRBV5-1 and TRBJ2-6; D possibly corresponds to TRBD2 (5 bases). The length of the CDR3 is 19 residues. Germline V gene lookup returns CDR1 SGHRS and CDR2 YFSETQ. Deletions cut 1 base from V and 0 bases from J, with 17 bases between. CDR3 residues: CASSLRAVYGNSGANVLTF. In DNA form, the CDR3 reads TGCGCCAGCAGCTTGAGGGCTGTGTACGGGAACTCTGGGGCCAACGTCCTGACTTTC.

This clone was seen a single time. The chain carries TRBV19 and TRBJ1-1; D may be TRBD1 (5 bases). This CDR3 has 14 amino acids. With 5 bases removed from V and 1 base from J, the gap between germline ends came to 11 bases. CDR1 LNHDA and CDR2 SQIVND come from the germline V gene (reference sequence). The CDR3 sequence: CASSPRQPNTEAFF. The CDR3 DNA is TGTGCCAGTAGTCCTCGACAGCCGAACACTGAAGCTTTCTTT.

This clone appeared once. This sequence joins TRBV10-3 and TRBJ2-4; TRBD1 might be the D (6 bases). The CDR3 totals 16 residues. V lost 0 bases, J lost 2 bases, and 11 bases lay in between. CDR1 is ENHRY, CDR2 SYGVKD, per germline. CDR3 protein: CAISESERDTKNIQYF. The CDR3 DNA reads TGTGCCATCAGTGAGTCAGAAAGGGACACCAAAAACATTCAGTACTTC.

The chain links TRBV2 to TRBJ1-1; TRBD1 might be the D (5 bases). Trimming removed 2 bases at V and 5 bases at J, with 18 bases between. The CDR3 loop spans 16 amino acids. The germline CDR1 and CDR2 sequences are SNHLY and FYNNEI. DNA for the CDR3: TGTGCCAGCAGTGAATATACCGGCGGGGGAAAAACTGAAGCTTTCTTT. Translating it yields CASSEYTGGGKTEAFF.

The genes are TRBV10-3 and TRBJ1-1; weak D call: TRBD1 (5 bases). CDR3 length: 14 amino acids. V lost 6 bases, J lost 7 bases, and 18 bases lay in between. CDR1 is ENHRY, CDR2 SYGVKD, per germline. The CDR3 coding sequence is TGTGCCATCAGCTGGACACGGCTGGATGGTGAAGCTTTCTTT. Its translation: CAISWTRLDGEAFF.

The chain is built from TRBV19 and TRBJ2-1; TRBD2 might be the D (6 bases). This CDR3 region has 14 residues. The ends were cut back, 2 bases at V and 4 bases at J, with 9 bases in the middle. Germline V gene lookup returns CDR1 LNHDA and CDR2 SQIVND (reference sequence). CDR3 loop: CASSIRGGYNEQFF. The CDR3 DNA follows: TGTGCCAGTAGTATAAGGGGAGGATACAATGAGCAGTTCTTC.

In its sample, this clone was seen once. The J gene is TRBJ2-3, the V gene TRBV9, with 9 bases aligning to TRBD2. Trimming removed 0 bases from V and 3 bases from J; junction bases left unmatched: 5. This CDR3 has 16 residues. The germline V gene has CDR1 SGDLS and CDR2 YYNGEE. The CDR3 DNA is TGTGCCAGCAGCGTAGGATCTAGCGGGGTTACAGATACGCAGTATTTT. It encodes CASSVGSSGVTDTQYF. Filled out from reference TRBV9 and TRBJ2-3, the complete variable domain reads DSGVTQTPKHLITATGQRVTLRCSPRSGDLSVYWYQQSLDQGLQFLIQYYNGEERAKGNILERFSAQQFPDLHSELNLSSLELGDSALYFCASSVGSSGVTDTQYFGPGTRLTVL.

For the CDR3, the DNA is TGTGCCAGCAGCCTTTCGACCGGGACTAGGAAGGATACGCAGTATTTT. Protein product: CASSLSTGTRKDTQYF. This rearrangement joins TRBV11-2 to TRBJ2-3, with 8 bases lining up with TRBD2. In germline, CDR1 is SGHAT, CDR2 FQNNGV. Trimming removed 5 bases from V and 6 bases from J; junction bases left unmatched: 13. The CDR3 has 16 residues.

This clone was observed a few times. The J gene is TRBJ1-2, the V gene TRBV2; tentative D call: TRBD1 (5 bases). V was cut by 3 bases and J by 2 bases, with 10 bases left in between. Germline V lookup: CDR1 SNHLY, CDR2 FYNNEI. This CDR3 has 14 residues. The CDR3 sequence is CASSEVGQNYGYTF. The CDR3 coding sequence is TGTGCCAGCAGTGAGGTGGGGCAGAACTATGGCTACACCTTC.

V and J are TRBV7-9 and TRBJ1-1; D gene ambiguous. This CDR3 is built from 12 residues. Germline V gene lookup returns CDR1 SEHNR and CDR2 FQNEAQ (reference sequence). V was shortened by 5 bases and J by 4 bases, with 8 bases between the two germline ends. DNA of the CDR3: TGTGCCAGCAGCCCCCCCTCCACTGAAGCTTTCTTT. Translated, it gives CASSPPSTEAFF.

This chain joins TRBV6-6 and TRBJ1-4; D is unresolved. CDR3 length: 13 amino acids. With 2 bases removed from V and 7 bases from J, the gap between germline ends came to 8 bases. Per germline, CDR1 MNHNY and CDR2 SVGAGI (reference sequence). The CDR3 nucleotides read TGTGCCAGCAGTTACAGGGAGGGTGAAAAACTGTTTTTT. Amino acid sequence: CASSYREGEKLFF.

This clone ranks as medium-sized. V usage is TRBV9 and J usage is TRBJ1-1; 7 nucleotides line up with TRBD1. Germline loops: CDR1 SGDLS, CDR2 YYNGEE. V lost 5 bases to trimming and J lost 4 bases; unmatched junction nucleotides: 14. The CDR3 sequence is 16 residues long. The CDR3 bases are TGTGCCAGCAGTGAGGGTAGGGGGCGCTTGAGCACTGAAGCTTTCTTT. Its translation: CASSEGRGRLSTEAFF.

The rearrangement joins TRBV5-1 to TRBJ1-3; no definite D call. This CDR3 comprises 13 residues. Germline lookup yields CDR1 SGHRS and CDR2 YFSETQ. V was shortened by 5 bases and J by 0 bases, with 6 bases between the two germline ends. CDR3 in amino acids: CASSWSSGNTIYF. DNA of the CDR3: TGCGCCAGCAGTTGGAGCTCTGGAAACACCATATATTTT.

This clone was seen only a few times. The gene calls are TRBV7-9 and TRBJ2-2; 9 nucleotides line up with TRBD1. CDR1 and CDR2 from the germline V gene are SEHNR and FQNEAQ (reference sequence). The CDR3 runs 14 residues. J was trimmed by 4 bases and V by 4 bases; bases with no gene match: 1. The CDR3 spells CASSSTGGTGELFF. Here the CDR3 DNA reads TGTGCCAGCAGCTCGACAGGGGGCACCGGGGAGCTGTTTTTT.

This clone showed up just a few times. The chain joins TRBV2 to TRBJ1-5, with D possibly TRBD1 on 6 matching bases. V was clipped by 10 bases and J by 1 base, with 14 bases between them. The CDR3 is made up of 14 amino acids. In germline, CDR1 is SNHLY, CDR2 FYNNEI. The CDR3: CATRGGTSNQPQHF. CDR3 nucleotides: TGTGCCACCAGGGGAGGGACAAGCAATCAGCCCCAGCATTTT.

The CDR3 DNA reads as TGTGCCACCAGCATCGGAAGCGGGGGAGTTTACAATGAGCAGTTCTTC. The encoded protein is CATSIGSGGVYNEQFF. This sequence joins TRBV15 and TRBJ2-1; TRBD2 matches at 8 bases. With 4 bases clipped from V and 4 bases from J, the junction kept 9 bases outside the gene matches. There are 16 residues in the CDR3. CDR1 and CDR2 from the germline V gene are LNHNV and YYDKDF (reference sequence).

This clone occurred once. As DNA, the CDR3 is TGTGCCAGCCAGGGGGGAGAGACCCAGTACTTC. It specifies CASQGGETQYF. The chain has TRBV2 and TRBJ2-5, with D maybe TRBD1 (7 bases). Trimming removed 8 bases at V and 4 bases at J, with 8 bases between. Per germline, CDR1 SNHLY and CDR2 FYNNEI. The CDR3 sequence is 11 residues long.

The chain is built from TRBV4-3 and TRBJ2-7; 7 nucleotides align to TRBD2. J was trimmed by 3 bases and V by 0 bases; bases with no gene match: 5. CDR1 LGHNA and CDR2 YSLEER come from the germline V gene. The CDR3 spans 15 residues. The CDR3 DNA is TGCGCCAGCAGCCAAGATCGCGGGAGTTACTACGAGCAGTACTTC. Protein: CASSQDRGSYYEQYF.

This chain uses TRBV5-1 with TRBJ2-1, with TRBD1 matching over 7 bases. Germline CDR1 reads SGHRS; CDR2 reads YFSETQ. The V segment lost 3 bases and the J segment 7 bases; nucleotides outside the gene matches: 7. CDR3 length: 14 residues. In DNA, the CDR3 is TGCGCCAGCAGCTCCGACAGGGTACGGAATGAGCAGTTCTTC. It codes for CASSSDRVRNEQFF. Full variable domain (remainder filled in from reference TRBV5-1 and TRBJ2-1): KAGVTQTPRYLIKTRGQQVTLSCSPISGHRSVSWYQQTPGQGLQFLFEYFSETQRNKGNFPGRFSGRQFSNSRSEMNVSTLELGDSALYLCASSSDRVRNEQFFGPGTRLTVL.

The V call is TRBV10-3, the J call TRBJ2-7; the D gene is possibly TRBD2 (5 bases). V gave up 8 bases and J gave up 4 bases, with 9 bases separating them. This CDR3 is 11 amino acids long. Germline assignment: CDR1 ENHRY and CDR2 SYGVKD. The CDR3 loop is CAIGLRYEQYF. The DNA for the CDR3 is TGTGCCATCGGACTTCGGTACGAGCAGTACTTC.

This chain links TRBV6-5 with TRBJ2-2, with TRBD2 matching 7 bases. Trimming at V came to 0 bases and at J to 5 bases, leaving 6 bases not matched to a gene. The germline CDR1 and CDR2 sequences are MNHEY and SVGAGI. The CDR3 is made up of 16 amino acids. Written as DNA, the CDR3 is TGTGCCAGCAGTTACTCAAGCGGGGCTCCGACCGGGGAGCTGTTTTTT. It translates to CASSYSSGAPTGELFF.

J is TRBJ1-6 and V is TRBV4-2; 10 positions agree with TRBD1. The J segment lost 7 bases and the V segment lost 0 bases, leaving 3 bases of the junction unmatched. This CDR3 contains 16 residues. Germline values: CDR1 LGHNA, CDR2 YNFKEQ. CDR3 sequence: CASSQDGDRGNSPLHF. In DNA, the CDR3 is TGTGCCAGCAGCCAAGATGGGGACAGGGGAAATTCACCCCTCCACTTT.

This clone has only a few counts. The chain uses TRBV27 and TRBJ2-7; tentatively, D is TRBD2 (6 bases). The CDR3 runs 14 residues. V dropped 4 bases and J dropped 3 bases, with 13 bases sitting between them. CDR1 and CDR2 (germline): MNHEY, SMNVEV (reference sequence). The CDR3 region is CASSWWRACYEQYV. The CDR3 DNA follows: TGTGCCAGCAGTTGGTGGAGGGCTTGCTACGAGCAGTACGTC.

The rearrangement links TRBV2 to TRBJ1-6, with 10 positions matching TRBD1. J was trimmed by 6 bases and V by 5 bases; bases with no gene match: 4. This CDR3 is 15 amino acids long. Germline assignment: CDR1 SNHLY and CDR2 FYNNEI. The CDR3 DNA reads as TGTGCCAGCAGTCGACAGGGGGCCGTTAATTCACCCCTCCACTTT. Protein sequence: CASSRQGAVNSPLHF.

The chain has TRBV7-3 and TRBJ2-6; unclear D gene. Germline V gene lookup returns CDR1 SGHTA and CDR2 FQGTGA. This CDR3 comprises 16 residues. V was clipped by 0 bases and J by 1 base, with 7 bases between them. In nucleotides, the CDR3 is TGTGCCAGCAGCTTAACGTACGGGTCTGGGGCCAACGTCCTGACTTTC. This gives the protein CASSLTYGSGANVLTF.

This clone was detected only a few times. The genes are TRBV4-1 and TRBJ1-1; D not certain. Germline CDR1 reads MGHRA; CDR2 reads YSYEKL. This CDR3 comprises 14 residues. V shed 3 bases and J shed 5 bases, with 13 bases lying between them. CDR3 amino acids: CASSHGDGSTEAFF. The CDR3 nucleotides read TGCGCCAGCAGCCATGGTGACGGGAGTACTGAAGCTTTCTTT.